The clone carrying this TCR beta chain was seen at least ten times. This specimen comes from a study of chronic HIV infection and antiretroviral therapy. TCRdb recomputed calls from the 5' RACE reads with MiXCR, one row per CDR3 protein. Of 30,000 to 35,000 distinct CDR3 sequences listed, around 8.6% were seen once; the top ten hold less than 3%. Germline CDR1 reads ENHRY; CDR2 reads SYGVKD. Trimming left V 5 bases short and J 8 bases short, with 16 bases between. This CDR3 spans 14 amino acids. This sequence joins TRBV10-3 and TRBJ2-1; possible D gene TRBD2, 6 bases. The TCR originated in an adult who had HIV and had not received antiretroviral therapy, or was an uninfected healthy control (not recorded which). The sample was peripheral blood. The CDR3 sequence: CAISSRDSGHEQFF. Written as DNA, the CDR3 is TGTGCCATCAGTAGCCGGGACTCGGGTCATGAGCAGTTCTTC.